The 20 T cell receptor beta chains reported below all come from one sample, sequenced in a study of T cell repertoires in ileal Crohn's disease. Produced via immunoSEQ multiplex PCR; TCRdb's table is partial and in-frame only. The repertoire holds more than 11,000 clones, with approximately 63% as singletons. Sequencing input: ileal tissue. These receptors originate from an adult with Crohn's disease.

This chain joins TRBV4-1 and TRBJ2-2, with 7 bases that match TRBD1. This CDR3 is 16 amino acids long. Trimming removed 4 bases from V and 7 bases from J; junction bases left unmatched: 12. Germline values: CDR1 MGHRA, CDR2 YSYEKL. CDR3 amino acids: CASSRAGTAQGGELFF. For the CDR3, the DNA is TGCGCCAGCAGCCGAGCAGGGACAGCTCAAGGCGGGGAGCTGTTTTTT.

The chain links TRBV23-1 to TRBJ2-6; no reliable D call. TRBV23-1 is reported as an ORF; its role is uncertain. CDR3 length equals 17 residues. Trimming left V 2 bases short and J 0 bases short, with 11 bases between. The CDR3 DNA sequence: TGCGCCAGCAGTCAAATAGTTCACCGCTCTGGGGCCAACGTCCTGACTTTC. Amino acids: CASSQIVHRSGANVLTF.

V and J are TRBV25-1 and TRBJ2-3; 12 bases fit TRBD2. The V segment lost 2 bases and the J segment 0 bases; nucleotides outside the gene matches: 3. The CDR3 has 17 residues. The germline gives CDR1 MGHDK, CDR2 SYGVNS. CDR3 protein: CASSEPGLAGSTDTQYF. The CDR3 DNA sequence: TGTGCCAGCAGTGAACCAGGACTAGCGGGGAGCACAGATACGCAGTATTTT.

The chain carries TRBV14 and TRBJ2-7; 9 bases agree with TRBD2. The V gene end was trimmed by 4 bases and the J gene end by 6 bases; junction bases not matched to a gene: 16. CDR1 SGHDN and CDR2 FVKESK come from the germline V gene. CDR3 size: 17 residues. The CDR3: CASSPTRRASGAREQYF. The CDR3 DNA is TGTGCCAGCAGCCCGACCAGAAGAGCTAGCGGGGCACGCGAGCAGTACTTC.

The chain carries TRBV29-1 and TRBJ2-2; 7 bases are shared with TRBD1. Looked up from germline, CDR1 is SQVTM and CDR2 is ANQGSEA. The trim removed 6 bases at V and 4 bases at J, leaving 5 bases unmatched. This CDR3 has 13 residues. As DNA, the CDR3 is TGCAGCGTGACAGGGTGGGGCACCGGGGAGCTGTTTTTT. The encoded protein is CSVTGWGTGELFF.

This rearrangement joins TRBV27 to TRBJ1-1, with 10 bases identical to TRBD1. Germline CDR1 reads MNHEY; CDR2 reads SMNVEV (reference sequence). The V segment lost 5 bases and the J segment 4 bases; nucleotides outside the gene matches: 7. This CDR3 comprises 15 residues. The CDR3 here is CASSARQGASTEAFF. In DNA, the CDR3 is TGTGCCAGCAGTGCGCGACAGGGGGCTAGCACTGAAGCTTTCTTT.

The rearrangement links TRBV5-6 to TRBJ2-2; the D is unclear. In germline, CDR1 is SGHDT, CDR2 YYEEEE. CDR3 size: 16 residues. V was cut by 2 bases and J by 3 bases, with 14 bases left in between. CDR3 coding DNA: TGTGCCAGCAGCTTACTTGGTTCAAGGGACACCGGGGAGCTGTTTTTT. Encoded protein: CASSLLGSRDTGELFF.

This chain connects TRBV18 to TRBJ1-2; D not certain. Trimming stripped 2 bases from V and 0 bases from J, with 4 bases between. CDR1 and CDR2 from the germline V gene are KGHSH and LQKENI. CDR3 size: 13 residues. The CDR3 DNA reads as TGTGCCAGCTCACCAGGCACTAACTATGGCTACACCTTC. This sequence encodes CASSPGTNYGYTF.

There are a few counts of this clone. The chain employs TRBV7-6 and TRBJ2-2, with a possible D match to TRBD1 (5 bases). The V and J ends lost 1 base and 5 bases respectively, with 8 bases between them. Germline assignment: CDR1 SGHVS and CDR2 FNYEAQ. The CDR3 sequence is 14 residues long. Here the CDR3 reads CASSLESGTGELFF. The CDR3 DNA sequence: TGTGCCAGCAGCTTAGAGTCAGGGACCGGGGAGCTGTTTTTT.

This chain links TRBV7-2 with TRBJ2-1, with D perhaps matching TRBD2 (6 bases). The ends were cut back, 10 bases at V and 12 bases at J, with 19 bases in the middle. This CDR3 is built from 12 residues. Germline loops: CDR1 SGHTA, CDR2 FQGNSA. Written as DNA, the CDR3 is TGTGCCACCACGAGTGACGGGAGAGGGCAGTTCTTC. Its protein product is CATTSDGRGQFF.

This rearrangement joins TRBV7-3 to TRBJ2-1; 12 nucleotides match TRBD2. The trim removed 1 base at V and 5 bases at J, leaving 12 bases unmatched. This CDR3 contains 19 residues. From germline, CDR1 is SGHTA and CDR2 FQGTGA. For the CDR3, the DNA is TGTGCCAGCAGCTTAATATCGGCGACTAGCGGGGGACAAAACAATGAGCAGTTCTTC. Translating gives CASSLISATSGGQNNEQFF.

This chain connects TRBV29-1 to TRBJ2-7; TRBD1 aligns across 8 bases. Germline V lookup: CDR1 SQVTM, CDR2 ANQGSEA. J gave up 2 bases and V 7 bases, and 4 bases lay outside the gene matches. This CDR3 has 12 amino acids. The CDR3 is CSGGQETYEQYF. Here the CDR3 DNA reads TGCAGCGGGGGACAGGAGACCTACGAGCAGTACTTC.

The genes are TRBV6-1 and TRBJ1-1; D might be TRBD1 (6 bases). The CDR3 has 14 residues. Germline V gene lookup returns CDR1 MNHNS and CDR2 SASEGT. V was shortened by 6 bases and J by 4 bases, with 15 bases between the two germline ends. CDR3: CASSQEGVGTEAFF. The DNA for the CDR3 is TGTGCCAGCAGCCAAGAGGGGGTCGGCACTGAAGCTTTCTTT.

The chain joins TRBV9 to TRBJ2-7; the match to TRBD1 covers 8 bases. The germline gives CDR1 SGDLS, CDR2 YYNGEE. V trimming: 4 bases; J trimming: 4 bases; junction bases outside the gene matches: 7. The CDR3 contains 14 residues. Here the CDR3 reads CASSPLDRAYEQYF. CDR3 DNA: TGTGCCAGCAGCCCCCTGGACAGGGCATACGAGCAGTACTTC.

This clone has just a few counts. This sequence joins TRBV11-2 and TRBJ1-4, with 7 bases aligning to TRBD1. This CDR3 has 14 residues. Looked up from germline, CDR1 is SGHAT and CDR2 is FQNNGV. The V and J ends lost 5 bases and 7 bases, in that order; junction bases with no gene match: 7. The CDR3 protein is CASSPGGSVEKLFF. Here the CDR3 DNA reads TGTGCCAGCAGCCCAGGGGGGTCGGTTGAAAAACTGTTTTTT.

This clone was found a few times. The V call is TRBV19, the J call TRBJ2-1; 9 nucleotides line up with TRBD2. The germline V gene has CDR1 LNHDA and CDR2 SQIVND (reference sequence). The CDR3 contains 16 residues. With 3 bases clipped from V and 4 bases from J, the junction kept 7 bases outside the gene matches. Here the CDR3 DNA reads TGTGCCAGTAGTATCCGGCCGCGGGGGGGTTACAATGAGCAGTTCTTC. It encodes CASSIRPRGGYNEQFF.

The rearrangement links TRBV19 to TRBJ1-3; tentatively, D is TRBD1 (5 bases). The V gene's germline CDR1 is LNHDA and CDR2 SQIVND (reference sequence). V was shortened by 7 bases and J by 0 bases, with 16 bases between the two germline ends. The CDR3 consists of 16 residues. The CDR3 bases are TGTGCCAGTACCCTAAGGGACGGAATCTCTGGAAACACCATATATTTT. This codes for CASTLRDGISGNTIYF.

In its sample, this clone was seen once. One end of the junction varies from germline; a read error may be responsible. The chain uses TRBV7-7 and TRBJ2-7; D may be TRBD1 (5 bases). The CDR3 totals 13 residues. Germline CDR1 is SSHAT and CDR2 is FNYEAQ (reference sequence). The CDR3 region has the DNA TGTGCTAGCAGCCCACAAAGGGGCCACGAGCAGTACTTC. Its protein product is CASSPQRGHEQYF.

With regard to this clone: The sample contains more than one DNA sequence encoding this CDR3. This chain's CDR3 is CASSLVGQGYNEQFF. The CDR3 bases are TGTGCCAGCAGCTTAGTTGGACAGGGTTACAATGAGCAGTTCTTC. The genes are TRBV7-3 and TRBJ2-1, with 8 bases fitting TRBD1. Germline V gives CDR1 SGHTA, CDR2 FQGTGA. V gave up 2 bases and J gave up 4 bases; unmatched junction bases: 4. The CDR3 has 15 residues.

The V call is TRBV27, the J call TRBJ1-1; D uncertain. There are 14 residues in the CDR3. With 6 bases removed from V and 4 bases from J, the gap between germline ends came to 15 bases. Germline V gene data show CDR1 as MNHEY and CDR2 as SMNVEV (reference sequence). The CDR3 DNA is TGTGCCAGCAGGGGGAAATTGGGTGGCACTGAAGCTTTCTTT. This encodes CASRGKLGGTEAFF.